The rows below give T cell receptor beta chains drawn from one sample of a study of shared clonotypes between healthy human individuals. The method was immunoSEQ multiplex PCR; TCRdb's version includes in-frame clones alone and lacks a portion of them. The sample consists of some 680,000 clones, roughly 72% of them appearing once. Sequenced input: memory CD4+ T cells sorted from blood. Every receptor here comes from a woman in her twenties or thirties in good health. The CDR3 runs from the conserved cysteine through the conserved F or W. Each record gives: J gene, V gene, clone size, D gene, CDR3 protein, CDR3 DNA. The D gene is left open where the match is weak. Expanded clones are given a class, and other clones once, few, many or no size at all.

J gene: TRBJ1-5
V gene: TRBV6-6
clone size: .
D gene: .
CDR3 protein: CASSYSEGVQPQHF
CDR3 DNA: TGTGCCAGCAGTTACTCAGAGGGAGTTCAGCCCCAGCATTTT

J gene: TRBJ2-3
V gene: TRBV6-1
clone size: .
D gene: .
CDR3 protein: CASNRRTTTDTQYF
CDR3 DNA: TGTGCCAGCAACCGGAGGACTACCACAGATACGCAGTATTTT

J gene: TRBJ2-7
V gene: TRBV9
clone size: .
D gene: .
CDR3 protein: CASSVVGAGLSYEQYF
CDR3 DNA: TGTGCCAGCAGCGTAGTAGGTGCGGGACTCTCCTACGAGCAGTACTTC

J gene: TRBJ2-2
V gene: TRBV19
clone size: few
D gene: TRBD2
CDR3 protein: CASSILAGGPRSTGELFF
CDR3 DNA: TGTGCCAGTAGTATATTAGCGGGAGGGCCACGAAGCACCGGGGAGCTGTTTTTT

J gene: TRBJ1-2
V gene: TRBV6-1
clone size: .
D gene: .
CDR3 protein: CASSERGYGYTF
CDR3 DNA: TGTGCCAGCAGTGAACGTGGCTATGGCTACACCTTC

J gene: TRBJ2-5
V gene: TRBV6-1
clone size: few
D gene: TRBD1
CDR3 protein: CASSEWQGATETQYF
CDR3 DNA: TGTGCCAGCAGTGAGTGGCAGGGGGCCACGGAGACCCAGTACTTC

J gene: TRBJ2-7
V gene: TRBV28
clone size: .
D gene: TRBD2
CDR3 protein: CASSLMALAGHYEQYF
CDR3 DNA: TGTGCCAGCAGTTTGATGGCACTAGCGGGCCACTACGAGCAGTACTTC

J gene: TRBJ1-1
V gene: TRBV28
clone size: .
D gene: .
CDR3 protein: CASRGPTGNTEAFF
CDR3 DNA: TGTGCCAGCCGTGGACCTACAGGGAACACTGAAGCTTTCTTT

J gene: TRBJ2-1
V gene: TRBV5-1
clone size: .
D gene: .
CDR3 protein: CASSLTSGNNEQFF
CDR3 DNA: TGCGCCAGCAGCCTGACTTCGGGGAACAATGAGCAGTTCTTC

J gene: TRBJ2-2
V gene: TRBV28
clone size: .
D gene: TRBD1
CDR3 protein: CASSSIGTGFTGELFF
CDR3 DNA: TGTGCCAGCAGTAGTATCGGGACAGGGTTCACCGGGGAGCTGTTTTTT

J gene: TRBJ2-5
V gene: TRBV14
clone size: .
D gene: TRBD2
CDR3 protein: CASSHDSRGGQETQYF
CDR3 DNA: TGTGCCAGCAGCCACGACTCTCGGGGGGGCCAAGAGACCCAGTACTTC

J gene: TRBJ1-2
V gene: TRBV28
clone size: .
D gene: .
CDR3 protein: CASRRDTYGYTF
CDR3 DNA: TGTGCCAGCAGGAGGGACACCTATGGCTACACCTTC

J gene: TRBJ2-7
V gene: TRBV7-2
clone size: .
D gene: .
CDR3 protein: CASSLVGGISSYEQYF
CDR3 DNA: TGTGCCAGCAGCTTAGTCGGCGGGATTAGCTCCTACGAGCAGTACTTC

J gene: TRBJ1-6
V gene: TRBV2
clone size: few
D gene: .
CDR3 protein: CASGDGLNNSPLHF
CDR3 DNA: TGTGCCAGCGGCGATGGATTGAATAATTCACCCCTCCACTTT

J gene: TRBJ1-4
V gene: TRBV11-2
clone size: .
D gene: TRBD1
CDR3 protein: CASGQGLNEKLFF
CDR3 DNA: TGTGCCAGCGGACAGGGCCTTAATGAAAAACTGTTTTTT

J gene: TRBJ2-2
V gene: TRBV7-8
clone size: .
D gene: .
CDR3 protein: CASSLVLDTGELFF
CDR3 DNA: TGTGCCAGCAGCTTAGTCCTGGACACCGGGGAGCTGTTTTTT

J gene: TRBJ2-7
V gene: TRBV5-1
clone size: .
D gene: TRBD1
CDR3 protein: CASSLGDRSKQYF
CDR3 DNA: TGCGCCAGCAGCTTGGGGGACAGGAGTAAGCAGTACTTC

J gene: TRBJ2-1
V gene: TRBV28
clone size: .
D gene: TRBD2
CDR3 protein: CASSLGPSGNLQDNEQFF
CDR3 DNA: TGTGCCAGCAGTCTGGGTCCTAGCGGGAATCTTCAGGACAATGAGCAGTTCTTC

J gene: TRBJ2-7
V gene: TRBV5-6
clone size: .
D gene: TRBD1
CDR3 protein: CASSLTGAQSYEQYF
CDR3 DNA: TGTGCCAGCAGTCTTACAGGGGCCCAGTCCTACGAGCAGTACTTC

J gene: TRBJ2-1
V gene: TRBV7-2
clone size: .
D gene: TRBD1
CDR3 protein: CASSLGGGQGKIGEQFF
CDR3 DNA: TGTGCCAGCAGCTTAGGTGGTGGACAGGGGAAGATCGGTGAGCAGTTCTTC

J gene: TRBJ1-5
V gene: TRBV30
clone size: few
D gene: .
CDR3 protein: CAWSVGPNQPQHF
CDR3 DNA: TGTGCCTGGAGTGTGGGGCCCAATCAGCCCCAGCATTTT

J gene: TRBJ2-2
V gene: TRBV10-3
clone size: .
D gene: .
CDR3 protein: CATTSNTGELFF
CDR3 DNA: TGTGCTACGACGTCGAACACCGGGGAGCTGTTTTTT

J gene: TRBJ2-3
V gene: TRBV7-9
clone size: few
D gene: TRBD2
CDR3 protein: CASSPPFRLAGADTQYF
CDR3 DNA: TGTGCCAGCAGCCCCCCGTTTAGGCTAGCGGGAGCAGATACGCAGTATTTT

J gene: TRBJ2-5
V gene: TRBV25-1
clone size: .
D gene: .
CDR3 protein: CASSDGGSRETETQYF
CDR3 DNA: TGTGCCAGCAGTGATGGCGGTAGTAGGGAGACGGAGACCCAGTACTTC

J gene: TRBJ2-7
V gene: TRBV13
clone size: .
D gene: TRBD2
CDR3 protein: CASSKEGLAGYEQYF
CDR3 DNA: TGTGCCAGCAGCAAAGAAGGCCTAGCGGGGTACGAGCAGTACTTC

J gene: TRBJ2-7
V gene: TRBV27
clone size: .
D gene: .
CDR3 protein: CASRRSVGLNYEQYF
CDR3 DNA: TGTGCCAGCAGGAGGTCTGTGGGATTGAACTACGAGCAGTACTTC

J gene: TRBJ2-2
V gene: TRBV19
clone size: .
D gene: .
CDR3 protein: CASTGSGTGELFF
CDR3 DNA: TGTGCCAGTACCGGGAGCGGCACCGGGGAGCTGTTTTTT

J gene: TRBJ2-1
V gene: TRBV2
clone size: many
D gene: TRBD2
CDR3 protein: CASSLLAGGRGEQFF
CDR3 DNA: TGTGCCAGCAGCCTCCTAGCGGGTGGGCGGGGTGAGCAGTTCTTC

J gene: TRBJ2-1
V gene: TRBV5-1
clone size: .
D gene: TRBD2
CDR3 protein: CASSLRAGAPNEQFF
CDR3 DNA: TGCGCCAGCAGCTTGAGAGCGGGAGCCCCCAATGAGCAGTTCTTC

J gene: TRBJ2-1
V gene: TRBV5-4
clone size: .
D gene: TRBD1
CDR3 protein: CASSSTGASYNEQFF
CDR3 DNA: TGTGCCAGCAGCTCGACAGGGGCGTCCTACAATGAGCAGTTCTTC

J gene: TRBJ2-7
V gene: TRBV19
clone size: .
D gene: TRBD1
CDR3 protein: CASRPGTGLHEQYF
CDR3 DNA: TGTGCCAGTAGACCCGGGACAGGGCTTCACGAGCAGTACTTC

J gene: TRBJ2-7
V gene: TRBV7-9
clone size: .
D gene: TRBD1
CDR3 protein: CASSRTGAYEQYF
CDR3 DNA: TGTGCCAGCAGCCGTACAGGGGCCTACGAGCAGTACTTC

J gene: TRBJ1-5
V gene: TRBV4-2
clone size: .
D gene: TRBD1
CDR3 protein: CASSQIDRDNQPQHF
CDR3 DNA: TGTGCCAGCAGCCAAATCGACAGGGACAATCAGCCCCAGCATTTT

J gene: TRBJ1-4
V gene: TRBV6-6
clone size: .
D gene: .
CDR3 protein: CASSNDSLEKLFF
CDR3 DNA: TGTGCCAGCAGTAATGACAGTTTAGAAAAACTGTTTTTT

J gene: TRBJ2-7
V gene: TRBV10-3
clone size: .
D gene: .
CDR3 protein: CAATAGSSYEQYF
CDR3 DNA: TGTGCCGCAACCGCGGGCAGTTCCTACGAGCAGTACTTC

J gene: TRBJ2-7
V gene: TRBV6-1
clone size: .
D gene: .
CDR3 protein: CASSEARGGGQYF
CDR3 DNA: TGTGCCAGCAGTGAAGCGCGGGGAGGAGGGCAGTACTTC

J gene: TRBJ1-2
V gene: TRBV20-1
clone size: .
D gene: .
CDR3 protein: CSAPDSYYTF
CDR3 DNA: TGCAGTGCCCCGGACAGTTACTACACCTTC

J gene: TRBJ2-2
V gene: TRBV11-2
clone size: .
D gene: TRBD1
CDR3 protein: CASSSTGTAANTGELFF
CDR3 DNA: TGTGCCAGCAGCTCGACCGGGACAGCAGCGAACACCGGGGAGCTGTTTTTT

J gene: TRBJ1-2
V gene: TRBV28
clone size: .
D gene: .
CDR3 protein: CASKAGSRGYTF
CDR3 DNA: TGTGCCAGCAAGGCTGGATCGCGGGGCTACACCTTC

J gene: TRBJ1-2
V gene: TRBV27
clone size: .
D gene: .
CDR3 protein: CASSPLTANYGYTF
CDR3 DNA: TGTGCCAGCAGTCCATTGACAGCGAACTATGGCTACACCTTC

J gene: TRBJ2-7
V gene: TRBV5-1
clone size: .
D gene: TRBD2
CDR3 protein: CASSHPGLVTYEQYF
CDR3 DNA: TGCGCCAGCAGCCACCCGGGACTAGTAACCTACGAGCAGTACTTC

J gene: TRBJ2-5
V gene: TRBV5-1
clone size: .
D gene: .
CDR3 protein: CASSLVTAQETQYF
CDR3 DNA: TGCGCCAGCAGCTTGGTAACAGCACAAGAGACCCAGTACTTC

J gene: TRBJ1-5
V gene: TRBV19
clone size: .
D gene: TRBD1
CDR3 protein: CASSAQGQGNQPQHF
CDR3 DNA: TGTGCCAGTAGCGCACAGGGACAGGGCAATCAGCCCCAGCATTTT

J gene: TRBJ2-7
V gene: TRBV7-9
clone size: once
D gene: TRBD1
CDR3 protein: CASRQAGTDIYEQYF
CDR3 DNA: TGTGCCAGCAGACAGGCCGGGACAGACATCTACGAGCAGTACTTC

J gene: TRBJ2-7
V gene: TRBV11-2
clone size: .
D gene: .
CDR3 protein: CASSLPWPVGNEQYF
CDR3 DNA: TGTGCCAGCAGTCTACCATGGCCGGTGGGGAACGAGCAGTACTTC

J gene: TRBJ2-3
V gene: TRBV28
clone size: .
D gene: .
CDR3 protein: CASSVTPGTQYF
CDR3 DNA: TGTGCCAGCAGTGTGACCCCCGGTACGCAGTATTTT

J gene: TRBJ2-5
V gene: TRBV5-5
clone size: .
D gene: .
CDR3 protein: CASSFSEGVGWETQYF
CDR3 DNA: TGTGCCAGCAGCTTCTCTGAAGGGGTGGGTTGGGAGACCCAGTACTTC

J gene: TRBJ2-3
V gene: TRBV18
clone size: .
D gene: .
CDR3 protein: CASSLPVSQITDTQYF
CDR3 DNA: TGTGCCAGCTCGCTACCGGTTTCTCAGATCACAGATACGCAGTATTTT

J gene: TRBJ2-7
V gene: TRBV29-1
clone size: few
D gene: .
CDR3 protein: CSVEVHNSYEQYF
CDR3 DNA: TGCAGCGTTGAAGTCCACAACTCCTACGAGCAGTACTTC

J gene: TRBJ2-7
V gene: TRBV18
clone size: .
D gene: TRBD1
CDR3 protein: CASSPAGGSYEQYF
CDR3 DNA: TGTGCCAGCTCACCGGCAGGGGGATCTTACGAGCAGTACTTC

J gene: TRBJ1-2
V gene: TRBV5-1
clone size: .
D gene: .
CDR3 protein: CASTPEQGYVGYTF
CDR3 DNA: TGCGCCAGCACTCCTGAACAGGGTTATGTGGGCTACACCTTC

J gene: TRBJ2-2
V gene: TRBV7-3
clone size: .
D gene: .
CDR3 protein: CASSLKFTDTGPNTGELFF
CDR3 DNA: TGTGCCAGCAGCCTCAAGTTTACGGACACGGGCCCGAACACCGGGGAGCTGTTTTTT